This TCR beta chain was documented in a study of T cell responses to AZD1222 COVID-19 vaccine. TCRdb's table, derived via immunoSEQ multiplex PCR, lists solely in-frame clones and lacks some. Of 180,000 or so clones listed, 92% are singletons. Details on this clone: Its cognate antigen is unknown.

Timing groups of about 4 and about 12 weeks for second doses were pooled. The CDR3 covers 19 residues. Looked up from germline, CDR1 is LNHDA and CDR2 is SQIVND (reference sequence). The V segment lost 0 bases and the J segment 11 bases; nucleotides outside the gene matches: 20. Study conclusions and caveats: It was only a handful of AZD1222 recipients who were seropositive at baseline. Vaccination with two AZD1222 doses was followed by a rise in Spike-specific TCR breadth and depth. White British people made up most donors, females outnumbered males, and clonal diversity was possibly underestimated.

The receptor was isolated from an adult who received the AZD1222 COVID-19 vaccine. Sequencing was performed on peripheral blood, taken 28 days after the second AZD1222 dose. The V call is TRBV19, the J call TRBJ2-4; 9 bases match TRBD1. CDR3 in amino acids: CASSIDPIGYRGRRGLQYF. The CDR3 DNA reads as TGTGCCAGTAGTATAGACCCGATAGGATACAGGGGGCGGAGAGGCCTTCAGTACTTC.